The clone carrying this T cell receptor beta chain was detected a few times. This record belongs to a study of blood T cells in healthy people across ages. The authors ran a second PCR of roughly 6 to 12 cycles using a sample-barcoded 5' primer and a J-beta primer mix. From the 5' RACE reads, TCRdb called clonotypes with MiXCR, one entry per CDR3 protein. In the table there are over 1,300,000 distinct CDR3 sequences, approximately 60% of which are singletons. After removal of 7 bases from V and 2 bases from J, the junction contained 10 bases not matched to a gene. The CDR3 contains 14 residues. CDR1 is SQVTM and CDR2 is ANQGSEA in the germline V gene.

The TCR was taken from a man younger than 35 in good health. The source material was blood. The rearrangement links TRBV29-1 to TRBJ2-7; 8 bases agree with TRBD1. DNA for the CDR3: TGCAGCGCAACGACCGGGACAGGTACCTACGAGCAGTACTTC. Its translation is CSATTGTGTYEQYF.